These 21 T cell receptor beta chains were all obtained from the same sample, sequenced in a study of human T cells and chemical hapten exposure (dated by TCRdb to the early 2020s). Sample time point, as interpreted from the label and publication: patch test 3, about 24 weeks after DPC sensitization. The label giving this sample's treatment or condition can be read as: therapeutic diphenylcyclopropenone sensitization with weekly scalp DPC. The method was RACE. This sample was sequenced with a NextSeq 500. TCRdb trimmed the raw reads at Q25, called clones with MiXCR and kept productive beta chains. Under each unique CDR3 protein, matching rows form one entry showing the most common genes and DNA. This sample holds roughly 97,000 distinct CDR3 sequences; 25% to 35% were observed only once. The top ten constitute about 9.4% of the sample. The starting material was whole blood, obtained in connection with sensitization to the hapten diphenylcyclopropenone (DPC). The receptors come from a man aged 35 to 55 with alopecia areata. Some clones in this sample may be carry-over from other donors' samples.

The CDR3 reads CASSPQDGAYEQYF. CDR3 bases: TGTGCCAGCTCACCCCAGGACGGAGCCTACGAGCAGTACTTC. V is TRBV18 and J is TRBJ2-7; D uncertain. The CDR3 spans 14 residues. Trimming removed 3 bases from V and 2 bases from J, with 11 bases in between. Germline values: CDR1 KGHSH, CDR2 LQKENI.

This clonotype occurred a few times. This rearrangement joins TRBV25-1 to TRBJ1-5; D gene ambiguous. This CDR3 spans 14 amino acids. V gave up 8 bases and J gave up 0 bases, with 11 bases separating them. CDR1 is MGHDK and CDR2 is SYGVNS in the germline V gene. CDR3 nucleotides: TGTGCCAGCCTAATACCGTATAGCAATCAGCCCCAGCATTTT. The encoded protein is CASLIPYSNQPQHF.

The rearrangement links TRBV5-1 to TRBJ1-1; D is uncertain. Germline CDR1 is SGHRS and CDR2 is YFSETQ. CDR3 size: 15 residues. The V end lost 1 base, the J end lost 1 base, and 11 bases lay between the germline ends. The CDR3: CASSLRFAENTEAFF. The CDR3 region has the DNA TGCGCCAGCAGCTTGAGGTTCGCAGAGAACACTGAAGCTTTCTTT.

The chain uses TRBV9 and TRBJ2-3; weak D call: TRBD2 (6 bases). Trimming took 2 bases from V and 0 from J, leaving 13 bases between them. Per the germline V gene, CDR1 is SGDLS and CDR2 is YYNGEE. The CDR3 sequence is 16 residues long. The CDR3 nucleotides are TGTGCCAGCAGCGTGTCCCCAGCGGGTAGCACAGATACGCAGTATTTT. The encoded protein is CASSVSPAGSTDTQYF. The full variable domain, rest sourced from reference TRBV9 and TRBJ2-3, is DSGVTQTPKHLITATGQRVTLRCSPRSGDLSVYWYQQSLDQGLQFLIQYYNGEERAKGNILERFSAQQFPDLHSELNLSSLELGDSALYFCASSVSPAGSTDTQYFGPGTRLTVL.

This clonotype was detected only a few times. The rearrangement links TRBV5-6 to TRBJ2-1; possible D gene TRBD2, 7 bases. With 1 base removed from V and 4 bases from J, the gap between germline ends came to 12 bases. Germline assignment: CDR1 SGHDT and CDR2 YYEEEE. The CDR3 loop spans 15 amino acids. CDR3 residues: CASSLRGGNYNEQFF. In nucleotides, the CDR3 is TGTGCCAGCAGCTTGAGGGGGGGGAATTACAATGAGCAGTTCTTC.

In this sample, this clonotype turned up a few times. J is TRBJ1-1 and V is TRBV29-1, with 7 bases matching TRBD1. Germline trimming cut 3 bases from V and 7 bases from J; bases unmatched to any gene: 5. This CDR3 spans 12 amino acids. Germline V lookup: CDR1 SQVTM, CDR2 ANQGSEA. This chain's CDR3 is CSVDGAGGEAFF. CDR3 sequence (DNA): TGCAGCGTTGATGGGGCAGGGGGTGAAGCTTTCTTT.

This clonotype was counted only a few times. The chain uses TRBV6-2 or TRBV6-3 and TRBJ2-7, with D hard to call. The CDR3 is made up of 13 amino acids. V lost 2 bases and J 7 bases, leaving 12 bases between the germline ends. CDR1 MNHEY and CDR2 SVGEGT come from the germline V gene. Here the CDR3 reads CASSYLTIGEQYF. The CDR3 DNA reads TGTGCCAGCAGTTACCTCACGATAGGGGAGCAGTACTTC.

This clonotype was counted a few times. V and J are TRBV6-6 and TRBJ1-3; D is possibly TRBD1 (6 bases). Trimming took off 6 bases at V and 6 bases at J, with 18 bases between the two ends. Germline CDR1 reads MNHNY; CDR2 reads SVGAGI (reference sequence). This CDR3 comprises 15 residues. The CDR3 spells CASRDSGVLANTIYF. The CDR3 coding sequence is TGTGCCAGCAGGGATTCAGGGGTACTTGCAAACACCATATATTTT.

The gene calls are TRBV10-3 and TRBJ2-7, with D possibly TRBD2 on 5 matching bases. Trimming took off 4 bases at V and 5 bases at J, with 15 bases between the two ends. Germline values: CDR1 ENHRY, CDR2 SYGVKD. The CDR3 runs 14 residues. Written as DNA, the CDR3 is TGTGCCATCAGTGTTCGCGGGCAGCGGCACGAGCAGTACTTC. Translated, it gives CAISVRGQRHEQYF.

The chain is built from TRBV11-2 and TRBJ1-5, with D possibly being TRBD1 (5 bases). The CDR3 spans 16 residues. V was trimmed by 0 bases and J by 2 bases, leaving 11 bases between them. Germline CDR1 reads SGHAT; CDR2 reads FQNNGV. Here the CDR3 reads CASSLDGGAGNQPQHF. The CDR3 region has the DNA TGTGCCAGCAGCTTAGATGGAGGGGCAGGCAATCAGCCCCAGCATTTT.

The chain employs TRBV7-3 and TRBJ2-5; TRBD2 matches 9 bases. The V and J ends lost 2 bases and 0 bases, in that order; junction bases with no gene match: 7. CDR1 and CDR2 from the germline V gene are SGHTA and FQGTGA. The CDR3 spans 17 residues. The CDR3 reads CASSLGLEREDQETQYF. The CDR3 bases are TGTGCCAGCAGCTTAGGGTTGGAGCGGGAGGACCAAGAGACCCAGTACTTC.

V gene TRBV28 combines with J gene TRBJ1-1; D possibly corresponds to TRBD1 (6 bases). The germline V gene encodes CDR1 MDHEN and CDR2 SYDVKM. The CDR3 loop spans 15 amino acids. V was clipped by 7 bases and J by 5 bases, with 20 bases between them. CDR3 coding DNA: TGTGCCAGCACCGCGAGGGTAGGGGGGAGAACTGAAGCTTTCTTT. Translation gives CASTARVGGRTEAFF.

This clonotype was seen a few times. The chain couples TRBV7-9 to TRBJ1-1, with a weak D call TRBD1 (5 bases). The CDR3 is made up of 14 amino acids. V lost 5 bases and J 6 bases, leaving 16 bases between the germline ends. Germline loops: CDR1 SEHNR, CDR2 FQNEAQ (reference sequence). CDR3 sequence: CASSPIGTKAEAFF. Here the CDR3 DNA reads TGTGCCAGCAGCCCAATTGGGACTAAGGCTGAAGCTTTCTTT.

The chain employs TRBV6-6 and TRBJ2-7; no clear D gene. CDR3 length: 12 amino acids. V lost 2 bases, J lost 3 bases, and 5 bases lay in between. Germline CDR1 is MNHNY and CDR2 is SVGAGI (reference sequence). The CDR3 coding sequence is TGTGCCAGCAGTTACAAGGACTACGAGCAGTACTTC. Amino acids: CASSYKDYEQYF.

The chain joins TRBV7-2 to TRBJ2-3; perhaps TRBD1 as D (6 bases). The CDR3 has 16 amino acids. V was trimmed by 1 base and J by 0 bases, leaving 11 bases between them. From germline, CDR1 is SGHTA and CDR2 FQGNSA. CDR3 nucleotide sequence: TGTGCCAGCAGCTTAGACGGCCAGGGGAGCACAGATACGCAGTATTTT. It translates to CASSLDGQGSTDTQYF.

V gene TRBV10-3 combines with J gene TRBJ2-1; the D is unclear. Germline V gene data show CDR1 as ENHRY and CDR2 as SYGVKD. The ends were cut back, 4 bases at V and 4 bases at J, with 11 bases in the middle. CDR3 length: 14 amino acids. Here the CDR3 reads CAISAAAVYNEQFF. The CDR3 DNA sequence: TGTGCCATCAGTGCGGCGGCAGTTTACAATGAGCAGTTCTTC.

This clonotype was seen a few times. The V call is TRBV15, the J call TRBJ2-3; a possible D gene is TRBD1 (7 bases). V dropped 4 bases and J dropped 1 base, with 12 bases sitting between them. The germline V gene encodes CDR1 LNHNV and CDR2 YYDKDF (reference sequence). The CDR3 runs to 15 residues. The CDR3, as DNA: TGTGCCACCAGCACCGACAGGGAGGGCACAGATACGCAGTATTTT. The encoded protein is CATSTDREGTDTQYF.

This clonotype has a single count. The rearrangement joins TRBV7-9 to TRBJ2-3; a possible D gene is TRBD2 (5 bases). V shed 1 base and J shed 9 bases, with 11 bases lying between them. Germline V gene lookup returns CDR1 SEHNR and CDR2 FQNEAQ (reference sequence). The CDR3 runs to 13 residues. The CDR3 bases are TGTGCCAGCAGCTTAGGGGAGTGGGGAACGCAGTATTTT. Its protein is CASSLGEWGTQYF.

The chain couples TRBV12-3 or TRBV12-4 to TRBJ2-5, with D perhaps matching TRBD1 (6 bases). V lost 1 base to trimming and J lost 3 bases, with 9 bases between them. This CDR3 contains 14 residues. CDR3 nucleotide sequence: TGTGCCAGCAGTTTAGGACAGGATAAAGAGACCCAGTACTTC. This sequence encodes CASSLGQDKETQYF.

This clonotype has a count of ten or more. The rearrangement uses TRBV11-2 and TRBJ2-3; D ambiguous. The length of the CDR3 is 14 residues. V was shortened by 2 bases and J by 5 bases, with 11 bases between the two germline ends. Germline V gene sequence: CDR1 SGHAT, CDR2 FQNNGV. The CDR3 loop reads CASSLTPRGDTQYF. The CDR3 DNA sequence: TGTGCCAGCAGCTTAACCCCCAGAGGAGATACGCAGTATTTT. The whole variable domain, remainder taken from reference TRBV11-2 and TRBJ2-3, is EAGVAQSPRYKIIEKRQSVAFWCNPISGHATLYWYQQILGQGPKLLIQFQNNGVVDDSQLPKDRFSAERLKGVDSTLKIQPAKLEDSAVYLCASSLTPRGDTQYFGPGTRLTVL.

V usage is TRBV10-1 and J usage is TRBJ2-1, with a possible D match to TRBD2 (6 bases). Trimming removed 0 bases at V and 6 bases at J, with 15 bases between. The CDR3 is made up of 16 amino acids. The germline CDR1 and CDR2 sequences are WNHNN and SYGVQD (reference sequence). CDR3 bases: TGCGCCAGCAGTGAGTCGACTAGGGTTGAATTCAATGAGCAGTTCTTC. Translating gives CASSESTRVEFNEQFF.